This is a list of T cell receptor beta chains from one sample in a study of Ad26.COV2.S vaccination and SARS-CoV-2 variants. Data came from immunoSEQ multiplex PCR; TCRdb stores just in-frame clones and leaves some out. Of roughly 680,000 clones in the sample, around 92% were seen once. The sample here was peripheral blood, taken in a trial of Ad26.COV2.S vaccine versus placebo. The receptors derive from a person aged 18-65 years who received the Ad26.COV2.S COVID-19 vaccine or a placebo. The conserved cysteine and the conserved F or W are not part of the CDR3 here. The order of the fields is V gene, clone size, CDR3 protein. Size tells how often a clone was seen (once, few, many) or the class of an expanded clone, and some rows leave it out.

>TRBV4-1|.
ASSQEGISYNSPLH
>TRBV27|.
ASSLSVPLAGGVNEQF
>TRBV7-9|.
ASSLLGGQGANSGNTIY
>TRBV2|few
ASSENLSGVYGGYT
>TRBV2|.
ASSLVPGQPQH
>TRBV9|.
ASSVGDTSVAF
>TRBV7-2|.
ASSLDGPLDTQY
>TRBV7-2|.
ASSFSRAEQF
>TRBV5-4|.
ASSLYFGPGGYPNIQY
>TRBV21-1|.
ASSNGGREGPYNEQF
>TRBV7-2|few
ASSRSATANSGNTIY
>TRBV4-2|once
ASSQMGPWQNEQF
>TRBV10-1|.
ASAGTSSAEQF
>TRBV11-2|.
ASSLEWGLAGFTDTQY
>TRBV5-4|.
ASSSGQGRFEAF
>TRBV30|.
AWAGGSGYGYT
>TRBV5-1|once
ASSEAFTEAF
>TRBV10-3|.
AISESLGTGNTEAF
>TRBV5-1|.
ASSPRTLNTEAF
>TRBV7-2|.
ASSLVAGLSYNEQF
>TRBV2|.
ASSPPGGELF
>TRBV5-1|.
ASSLGLQEGEKLF
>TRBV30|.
AWSGGWLNYGYT
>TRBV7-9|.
ASSAAGTGGFQPQH
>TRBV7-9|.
ASSFRTGLTYNEQF
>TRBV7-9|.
ASSLGAGARNEQY
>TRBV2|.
ASSGTGANQPQH
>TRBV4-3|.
ASSQEARGTGFFYEQF
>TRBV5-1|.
ASSLVGAGNRYEQY
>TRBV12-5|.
ASGLVRSGAGEKLF
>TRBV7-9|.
ASSLPGARGELF
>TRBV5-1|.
ASSSGLAGGQQY
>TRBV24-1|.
ATSAPGTDTQY
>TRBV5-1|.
ASSLSETGDGTSGTQY
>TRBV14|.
ASSQGGYGYT
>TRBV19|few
ASSGPGTPIQETQY